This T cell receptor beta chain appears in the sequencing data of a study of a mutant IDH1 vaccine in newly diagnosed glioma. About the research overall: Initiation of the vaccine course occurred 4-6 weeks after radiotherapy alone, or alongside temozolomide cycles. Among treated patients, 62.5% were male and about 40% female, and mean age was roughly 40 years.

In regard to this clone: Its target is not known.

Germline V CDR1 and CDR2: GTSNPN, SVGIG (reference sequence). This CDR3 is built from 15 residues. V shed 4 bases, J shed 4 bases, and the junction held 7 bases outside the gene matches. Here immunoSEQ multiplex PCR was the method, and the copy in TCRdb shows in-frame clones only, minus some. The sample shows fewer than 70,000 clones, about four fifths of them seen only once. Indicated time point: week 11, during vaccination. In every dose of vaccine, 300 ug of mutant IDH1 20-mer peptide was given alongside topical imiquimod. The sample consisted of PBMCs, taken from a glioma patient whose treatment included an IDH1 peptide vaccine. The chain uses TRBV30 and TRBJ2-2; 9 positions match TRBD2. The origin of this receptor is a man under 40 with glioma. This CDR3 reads CAWKSSGAGTGELFF. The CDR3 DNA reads TGTGCCTGGAAGTCTAGCGGGGCTGGCACCGGGGAGCTGTTTTTT.